This section outlines one TCR beta chain sequence together with its context. This clone has only one observation. The antigen it recognizes is unknown. No base qualities exist here, and no much larger clone lies one base off it. This entry belongs to a study of T cell responses to AZD1222 COVID-19 vaccine (dated by TCRdb to the early 2020s). For context, the study as a whole: TCR sequencing covered 230 or so trial participants: about 210 given two doses of AZD1222 and 26 given two doses of MenACWY control vaccine. Trial participants were enrolled into age subgroups of 18-55, 56-69 and 70-plus years, which contained approximately 150, 30 and 60 TCR-sequenced participants, respectively.

The sample's time point label is to be understood as: about 28 days (+/-7) after the second vaccine dose. AZD1222 recipients given second doses at about 4 weeks or at about 12 weeks were pooled, since spike-specific TCR depth and breadth were not found to differ between the two schedules. Samples from vaccinated people were obtained from the UK trials COV001 and COV002, which included a single-blind randomized controlled phase 2/3 trial of AZD1222 (ChAdOx1 nCoV-19) in healthy adults. Trial participant PBMC samples were collected at day 0 and day 28 after the second dose for TCRbeta chain sequencing. The CDR1 and CDR2 encoded by the germline V gene (reference sequence) are LNHDA and SQIVND. From cysteine to phenylalanine, the CDR3 is 13 amino acids long. Just the 39-base CDR3 DNA is kept, in frame starting at base 1. What the authors observed across the whole study: Spike-specific TCR breadth and depth rose significantly after two AZD1222 doses compared with day 0 and with MenACWY recipients. The 56-69-year group was small, and its depth increase did not reach significance, likely because of low power. The whole spike protein was spanned by vaccine-associated CD4 TCRs, and dominant responses were seen in regions 160-218 and 743-854. Because no day 14 peak-response samples were available, the repertoires could be characterized only after the peak T cell response. Conclusions about previously exposed vaccinees are limited, since just 6 or 7 AZD1222 recipients were seropositive for SARS-CoV-2 at baseline. Most participants were white British and females outnumbered males, and the authors suggested that clonal diversity may have been underestimated. Epitopes outside the regions mutated in the B.1.351 and B.1.1.7 variants were reportedly recognized by nearly half of the unique spike-specific TCRs.

The CDR3 regions of human TCRbeta chains were subjected to immunosequencing. In the original analysis: TCRs in the repertoires were compared against a reference library of SARS-CoV-2-specific TCRs that had been generated with the MIRA antigen-specificity platform. Breadth was defined as the fraction of unique TCRs that were SARS-CoV-2-associated. Depth was defined as the fraction of total T cells that were SARS-CoV-2-associated. Using the MIRA data, each spike-specific TCR was assigned both to the spike region to which the TCR was reactive and to a CD4 or CD8 class. Log10-transformed breadth and depth values were compared by one-way ANOVA with Sidak's multiple comparisons tests. This immuneACCESS table, as held by TCRdb, lists in-frame sequences with V and J called but not all clones. Of the missing ones, under half trace to an unresolved V gene in checked studies; the others have no known cause. The V and J calls and the clone size are those of that table, but D and trimming were determined from the DNA. The sample table shows roughly 100,000 clones, and around 87% are seen once. The ten largest clonotypes hold roughly a tenth of the sample.

This TCR was sampled from an adult who received the AZD1222 COVID-19 vaccine. Sequencing was performed on peripheral blood, taken 28 days after the second AZD1222 dose. The receptor chain draws on TRBV19 and TRBJ1-2; the D gene cannot be resolved reliably. The CDR3 protein: CASRPKQAYGYTF. The sequenced DNA: TGTGCTAGCAGACCCAAACAAGCCTATGGCTACACCTTC.